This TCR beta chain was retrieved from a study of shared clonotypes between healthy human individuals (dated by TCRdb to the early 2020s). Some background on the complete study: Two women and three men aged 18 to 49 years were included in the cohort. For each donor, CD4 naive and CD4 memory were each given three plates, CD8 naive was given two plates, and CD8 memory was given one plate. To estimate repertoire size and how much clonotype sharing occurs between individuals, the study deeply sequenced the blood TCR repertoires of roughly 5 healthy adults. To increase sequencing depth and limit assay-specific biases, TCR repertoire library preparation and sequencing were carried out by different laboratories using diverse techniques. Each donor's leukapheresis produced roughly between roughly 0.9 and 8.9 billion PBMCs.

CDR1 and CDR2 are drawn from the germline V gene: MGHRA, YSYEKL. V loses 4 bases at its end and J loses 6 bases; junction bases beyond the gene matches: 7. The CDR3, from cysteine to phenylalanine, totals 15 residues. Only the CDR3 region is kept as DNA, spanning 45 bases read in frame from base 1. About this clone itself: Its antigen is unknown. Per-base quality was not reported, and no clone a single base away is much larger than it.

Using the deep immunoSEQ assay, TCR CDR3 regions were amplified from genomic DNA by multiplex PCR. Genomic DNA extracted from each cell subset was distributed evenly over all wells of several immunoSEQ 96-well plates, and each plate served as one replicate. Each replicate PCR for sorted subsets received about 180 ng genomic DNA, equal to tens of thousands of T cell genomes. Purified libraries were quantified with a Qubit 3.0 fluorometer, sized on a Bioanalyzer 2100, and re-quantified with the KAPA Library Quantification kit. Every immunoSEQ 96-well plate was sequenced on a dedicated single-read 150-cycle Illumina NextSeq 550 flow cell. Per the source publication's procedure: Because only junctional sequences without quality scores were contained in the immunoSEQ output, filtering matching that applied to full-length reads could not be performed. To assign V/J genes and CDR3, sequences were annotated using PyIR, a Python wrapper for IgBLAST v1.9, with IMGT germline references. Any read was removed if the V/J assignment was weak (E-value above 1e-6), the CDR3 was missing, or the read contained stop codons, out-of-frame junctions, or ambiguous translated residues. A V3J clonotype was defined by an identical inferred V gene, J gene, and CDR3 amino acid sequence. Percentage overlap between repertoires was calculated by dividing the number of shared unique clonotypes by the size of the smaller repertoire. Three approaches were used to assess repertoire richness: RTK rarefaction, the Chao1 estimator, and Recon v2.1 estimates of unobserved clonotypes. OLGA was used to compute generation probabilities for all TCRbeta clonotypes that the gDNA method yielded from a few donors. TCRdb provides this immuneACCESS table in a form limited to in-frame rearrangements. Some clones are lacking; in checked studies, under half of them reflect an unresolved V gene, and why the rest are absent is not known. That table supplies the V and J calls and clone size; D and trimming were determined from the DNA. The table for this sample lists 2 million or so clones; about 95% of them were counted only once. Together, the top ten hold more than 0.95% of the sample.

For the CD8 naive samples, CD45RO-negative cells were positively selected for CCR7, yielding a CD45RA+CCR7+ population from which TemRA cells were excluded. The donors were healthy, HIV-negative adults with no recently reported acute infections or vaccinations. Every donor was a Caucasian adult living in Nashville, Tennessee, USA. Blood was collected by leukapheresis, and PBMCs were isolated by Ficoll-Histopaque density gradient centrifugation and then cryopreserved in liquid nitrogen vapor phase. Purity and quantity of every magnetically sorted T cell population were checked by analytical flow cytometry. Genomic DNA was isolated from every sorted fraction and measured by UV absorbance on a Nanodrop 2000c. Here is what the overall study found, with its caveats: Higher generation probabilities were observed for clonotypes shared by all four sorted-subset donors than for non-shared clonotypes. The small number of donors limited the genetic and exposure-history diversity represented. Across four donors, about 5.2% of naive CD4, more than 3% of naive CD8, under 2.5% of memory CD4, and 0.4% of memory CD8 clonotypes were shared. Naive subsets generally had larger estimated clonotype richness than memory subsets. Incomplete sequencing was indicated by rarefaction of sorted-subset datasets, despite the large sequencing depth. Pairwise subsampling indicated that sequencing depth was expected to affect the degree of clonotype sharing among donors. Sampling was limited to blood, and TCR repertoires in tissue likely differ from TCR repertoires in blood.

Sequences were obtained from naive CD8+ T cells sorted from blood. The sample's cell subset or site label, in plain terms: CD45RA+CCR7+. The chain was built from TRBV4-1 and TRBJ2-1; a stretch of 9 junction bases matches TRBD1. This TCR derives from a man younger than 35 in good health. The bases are TGCGCCAGCAGCCCCGAGGACAGGGGAATCAATGAGCAGTTCTTC. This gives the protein CASSPEDRGINEQFF.